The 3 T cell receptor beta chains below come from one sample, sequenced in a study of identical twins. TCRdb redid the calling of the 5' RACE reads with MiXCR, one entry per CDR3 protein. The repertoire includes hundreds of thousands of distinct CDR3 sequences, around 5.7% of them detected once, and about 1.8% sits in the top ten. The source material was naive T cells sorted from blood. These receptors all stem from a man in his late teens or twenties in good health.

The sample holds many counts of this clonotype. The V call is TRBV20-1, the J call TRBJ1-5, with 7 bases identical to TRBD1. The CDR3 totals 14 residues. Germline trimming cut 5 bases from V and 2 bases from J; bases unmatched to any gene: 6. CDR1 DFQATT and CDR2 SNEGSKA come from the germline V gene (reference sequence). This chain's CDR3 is CSAHRGRGNQPQHF. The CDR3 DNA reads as TGCAGTGCTCACAGGGGAAGGGGCAATCAGCCCCAGCATTTT.

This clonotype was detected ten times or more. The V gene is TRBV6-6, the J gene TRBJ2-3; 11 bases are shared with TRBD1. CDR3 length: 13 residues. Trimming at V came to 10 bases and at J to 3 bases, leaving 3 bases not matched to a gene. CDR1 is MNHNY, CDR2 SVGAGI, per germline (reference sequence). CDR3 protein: CATDRGPTDTQYF. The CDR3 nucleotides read TGTGCCACGGACAGGGGGCCGACAGATACGCAGTATTTT.

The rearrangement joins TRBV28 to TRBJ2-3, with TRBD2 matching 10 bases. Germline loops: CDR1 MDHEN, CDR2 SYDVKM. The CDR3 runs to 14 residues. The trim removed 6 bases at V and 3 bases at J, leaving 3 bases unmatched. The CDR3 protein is CASSGTSATDTQYF. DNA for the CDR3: TGTGCCAGCAGCGGGACTAGCGCAACAGATACGCAGTATTTT.